This T cell receptor beta chain comes out of a study of CD8+ T cells in alopecia areata. Looking at the study overall: Treated patients were given 5 to 10 mg oral tofacitinib twice daily. Tofacitinib treatment spanned 6 to 18 months, with 6 months off drug afterward.

Whole-study results and caveats: Besides other cells, scalp samples also yield sequences of resident alphabeta T cells from normal skin.

On this clone itself: The antigen is undetermined.

V was shortened by 6 bases and J by 4 bases, with 12 bases between the two germline ends. Germline CDR1 is MNHEY and CDR2 is SVGAGI. This CDR3 is built from 13 residues. Extracted RNA was reverse transcribed, and the resulting cDNA served as sequencing template. The repertoire was sequenced with immunoSEQ multiplex PCR; TCRdb's copy has only in-frame clones and lacks some. The sample lists about 190,000 clones, around 50% occurring once. The TCR sequence derives from a human donor with alopecia areata. This chain uses TRBV6-5 with TRBJ1-1; no clear D. The sequences come from CD4+ T cells sorted from blood, collected at week 0. CDR3 DNA: TGTGCCAGCAGCCCCACATCGGGCACTGAAGCTTTCTTT. Protein product: CASSPTSGTEAFF.